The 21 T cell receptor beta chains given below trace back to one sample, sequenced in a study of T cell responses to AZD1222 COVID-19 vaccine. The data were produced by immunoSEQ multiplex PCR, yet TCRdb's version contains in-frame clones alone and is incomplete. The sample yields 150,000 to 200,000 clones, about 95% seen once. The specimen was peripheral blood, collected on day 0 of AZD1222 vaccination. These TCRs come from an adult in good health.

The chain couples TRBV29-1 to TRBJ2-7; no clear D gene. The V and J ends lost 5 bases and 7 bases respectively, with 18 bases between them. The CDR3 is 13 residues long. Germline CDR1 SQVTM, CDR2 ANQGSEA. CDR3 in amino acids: CSVWQAHDGEQYF. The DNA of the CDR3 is TGCAGCGTTTGGCAGGCCCACGACGGGGAGCAGTACTTC.

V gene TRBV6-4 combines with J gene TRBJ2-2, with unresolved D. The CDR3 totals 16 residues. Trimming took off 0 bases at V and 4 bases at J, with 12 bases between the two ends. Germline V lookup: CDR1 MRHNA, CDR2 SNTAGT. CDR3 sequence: CASSDSTIGPTGELFF. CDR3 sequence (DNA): TGTGCCAGCAGTGACTCGACGATAGGACCCACCGGGGAGCTGTTTTTT.

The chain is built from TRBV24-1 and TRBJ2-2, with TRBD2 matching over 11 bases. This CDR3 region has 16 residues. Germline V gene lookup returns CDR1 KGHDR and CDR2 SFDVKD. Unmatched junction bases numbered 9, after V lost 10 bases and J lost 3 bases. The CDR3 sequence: CATGLAGGGDTGELFF. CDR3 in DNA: TGTGCCACGGGCCTAGCGGGAGGAGGGGACACCGGGGAGCTGTTTTTT.

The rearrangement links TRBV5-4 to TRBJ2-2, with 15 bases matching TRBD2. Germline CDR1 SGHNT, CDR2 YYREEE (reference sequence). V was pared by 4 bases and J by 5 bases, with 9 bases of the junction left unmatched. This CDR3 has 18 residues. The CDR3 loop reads CASSVGLAGGPGTGELFF. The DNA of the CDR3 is TGTGCCAGCAGCGTAGGACTAGCGGGAGGGCCGGGGACCGGGGAGCTGTTTTTT.

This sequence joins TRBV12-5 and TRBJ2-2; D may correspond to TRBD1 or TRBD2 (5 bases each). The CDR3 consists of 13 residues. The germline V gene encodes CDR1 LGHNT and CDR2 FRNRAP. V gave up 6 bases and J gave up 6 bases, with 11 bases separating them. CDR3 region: CASGLGAAGELFF. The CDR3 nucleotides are TGTGCTAGTGGACTCGGGGCGGCCGGGGAGCTGTTTTTT. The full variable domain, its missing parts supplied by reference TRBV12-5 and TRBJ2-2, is DARVTQTPRHKVTEMGQEVTMRCQPILGHNTVFWYRQTMMQGLELLAYFRNRAPLDDSGMPKDRFSAEMPDATLATLKIQPSEPRDSAVYFCASGLGAAGELFFGEGSRLTVL.

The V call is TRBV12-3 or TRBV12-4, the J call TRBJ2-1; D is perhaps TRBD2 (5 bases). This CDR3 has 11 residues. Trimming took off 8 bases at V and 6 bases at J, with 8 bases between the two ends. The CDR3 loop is CASGRGNEQFF. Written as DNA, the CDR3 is TGTGCCAGCGGACGGGGCAATGAGCAGTTCTTC.

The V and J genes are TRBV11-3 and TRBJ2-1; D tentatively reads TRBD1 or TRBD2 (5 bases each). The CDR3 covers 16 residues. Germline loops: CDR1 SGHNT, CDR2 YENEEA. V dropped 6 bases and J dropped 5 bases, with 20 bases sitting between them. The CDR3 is CASSSDSGASNNEQFF. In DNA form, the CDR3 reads TGTGCCAGCAGTTCAGACAGCGGAGCCAGTAACAATGAGCAGTTCTTC.

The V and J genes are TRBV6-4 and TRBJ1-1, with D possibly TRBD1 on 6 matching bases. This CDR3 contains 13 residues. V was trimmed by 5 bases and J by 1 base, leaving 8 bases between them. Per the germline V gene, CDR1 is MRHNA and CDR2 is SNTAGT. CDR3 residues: CASSTQGNTEAFF. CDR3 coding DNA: TGTGCCAGCAGTACACAGGGGAACACTGAAGCTTTCTTT.

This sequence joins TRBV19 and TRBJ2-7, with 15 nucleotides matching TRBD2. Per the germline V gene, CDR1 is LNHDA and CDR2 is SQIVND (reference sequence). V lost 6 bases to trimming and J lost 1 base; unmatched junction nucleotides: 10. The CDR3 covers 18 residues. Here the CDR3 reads CASSWGTSGRTQSYEQYF. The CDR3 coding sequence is TGTGCCAGTAGCTGGGGGACTAGCGGGAGGACCCAGTCCTACGAGCAGTACTTC.

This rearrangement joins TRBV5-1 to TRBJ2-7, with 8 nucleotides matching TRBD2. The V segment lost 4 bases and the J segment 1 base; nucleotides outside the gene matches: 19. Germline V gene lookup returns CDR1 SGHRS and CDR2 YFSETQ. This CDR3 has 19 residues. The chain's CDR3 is CASSLPPGGGQRGSYEQYF. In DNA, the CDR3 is TGCGCCAGCAGCCTCCCCCCGGGAGGGGGGCAGAGAGGGTCCTACGAGCAGTACTTC.

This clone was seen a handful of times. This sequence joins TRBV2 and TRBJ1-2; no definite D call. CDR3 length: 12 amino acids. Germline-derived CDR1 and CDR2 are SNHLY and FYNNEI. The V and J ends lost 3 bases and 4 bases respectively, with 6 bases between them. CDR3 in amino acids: CASSDTGYGYTF. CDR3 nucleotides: TGTGCCAGCAGTGATACGGGCTATGGCTACACCTTC.

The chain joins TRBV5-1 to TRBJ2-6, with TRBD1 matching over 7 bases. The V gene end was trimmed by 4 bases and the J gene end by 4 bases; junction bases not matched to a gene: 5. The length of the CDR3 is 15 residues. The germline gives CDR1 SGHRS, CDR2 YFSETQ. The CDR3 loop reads CASSNRGTGANVLTF. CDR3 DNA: TGCGCCAGCAGCAACAGGGGCACCGGGGCCAACGTCCTGACTTTC. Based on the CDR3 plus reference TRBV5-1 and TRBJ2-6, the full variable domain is KAGVTQTPRYLIKTRGQQVTLSCSPISGHRSVSWYQQTPGQGLQFLFEYFSETQRNKGNFPGRFSGRQFSNSRSEMNVSTLELGDSALYLCASSNRGTGANVLTFGAGSRLTVL.

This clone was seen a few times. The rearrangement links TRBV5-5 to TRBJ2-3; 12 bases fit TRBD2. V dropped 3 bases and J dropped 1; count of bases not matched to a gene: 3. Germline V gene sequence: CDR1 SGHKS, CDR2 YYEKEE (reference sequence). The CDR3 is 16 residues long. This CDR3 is CASSYPSGRGTDTQYF. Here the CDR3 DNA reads TGTGCCAGCAGCTACCCTAGCGGGAGGGGCACAGATACGCAGTATTTT.

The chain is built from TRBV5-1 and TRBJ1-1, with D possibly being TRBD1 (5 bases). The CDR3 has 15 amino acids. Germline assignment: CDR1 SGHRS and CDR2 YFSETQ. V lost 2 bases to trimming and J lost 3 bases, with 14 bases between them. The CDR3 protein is CASSFTLGGDTEAFF. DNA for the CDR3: TGCGCCAGCAGCTTCACCCTTGGGGGGGACACTGAAGCTTTCTTT.

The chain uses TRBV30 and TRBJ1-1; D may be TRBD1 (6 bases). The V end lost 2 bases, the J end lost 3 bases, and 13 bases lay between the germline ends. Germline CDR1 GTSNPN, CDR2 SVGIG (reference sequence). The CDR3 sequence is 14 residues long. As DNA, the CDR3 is TGTGCCTGGAGTAGGGGGGCAGGGGACACTGAAGCTTTCTTT. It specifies CAWSRGAGDTEAFF.

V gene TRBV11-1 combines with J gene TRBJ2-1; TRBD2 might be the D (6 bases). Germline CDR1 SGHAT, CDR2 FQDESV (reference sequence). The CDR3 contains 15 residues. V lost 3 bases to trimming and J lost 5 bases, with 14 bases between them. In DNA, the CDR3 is TGTGCCAGCAGCTTGGGTCCGGGAGACCACAATGAGCAGTTCTTC. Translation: CASSLGPGDHNEQFF.

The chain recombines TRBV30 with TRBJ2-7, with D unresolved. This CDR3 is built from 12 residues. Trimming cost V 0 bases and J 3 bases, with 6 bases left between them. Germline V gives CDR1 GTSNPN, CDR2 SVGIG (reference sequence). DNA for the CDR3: TGTGCCTGGAGTGTATACCGCTACGAGCAGTACTTC. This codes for CAWSVYRYEQYF.

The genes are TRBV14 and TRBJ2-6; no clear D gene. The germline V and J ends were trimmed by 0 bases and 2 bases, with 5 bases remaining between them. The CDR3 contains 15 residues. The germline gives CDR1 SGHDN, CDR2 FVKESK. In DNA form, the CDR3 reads TGTGCCAGCAGCCAAGAAAGGGCTGGGGCCAACGTCCTGACTTTC. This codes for CASSQERAGANVLTF. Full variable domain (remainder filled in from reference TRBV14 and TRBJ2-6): EAGVTQFPSHSVIEKGQTVTLRCDPISGHDNLYWYRRVMGKEIKFLLHFVKESKQDESGMPNNRFLAERTGGTYSTLKVQPAELEDSGVYFCASSQERAGANVLTFGAGSRLTVL.

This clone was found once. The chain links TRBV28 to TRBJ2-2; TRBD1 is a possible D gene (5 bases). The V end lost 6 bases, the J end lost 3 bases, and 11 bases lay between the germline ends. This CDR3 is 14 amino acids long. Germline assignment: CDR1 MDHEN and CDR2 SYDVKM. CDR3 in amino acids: CASRGVRDTGELFF. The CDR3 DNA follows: TGTGCCAGCAGAGGGGTTAGGGACACCGGGGAGCTGTTTTTT.

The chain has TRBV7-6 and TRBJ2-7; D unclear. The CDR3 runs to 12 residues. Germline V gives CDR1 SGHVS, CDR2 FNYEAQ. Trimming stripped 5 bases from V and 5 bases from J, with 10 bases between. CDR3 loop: CASSPRRNEQYF. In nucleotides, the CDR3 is TGTGCCAGCAGCCCCCGTCGTAACGAGCAGTACTTC.

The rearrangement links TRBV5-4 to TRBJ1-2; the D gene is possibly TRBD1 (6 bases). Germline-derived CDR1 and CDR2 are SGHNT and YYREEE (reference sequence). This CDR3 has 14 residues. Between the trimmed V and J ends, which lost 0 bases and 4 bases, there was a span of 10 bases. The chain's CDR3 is CASSLEWGLYGYTF. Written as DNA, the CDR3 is TGTGCCAGCAGCTTGGAGTGGGGGCTCTATGGCTACACCTTC.